One and the same sample provided the 15 T cell receptor beta chains below, sequenced in a study of T cells after yellow fever vaccination. MiXCR, applied by TCRdb to the 5' RACE reads, yields one record per CDR3 protein. The sample consists of tens of thousands of distinct CDR3 sequences, roughly a tenth of them appearing once. Sequencing used PBMCs, either bulk or a sorted T-cell subset (CD4+, CD8+, memory, or dextramer-sorted; not recorded which), obtained around 15 days after the first yellow fever vaccination. Receptors were obtained from a man in his late teens or twenties who received the YFV17D yellow fever vaccine.

This clonotype was seen ten or more times. The V gene is TRBV10-2, the J gene TRBJ2-3; 8 bases line up with TRBD2. The J segment lost 1 base and the V segment lost 7 bases, leaving 4 bases of the junction unmatched. Germline CDR1 WSHSY, CDR2 SAAADI. The CDR3 extends over 14 amino acids. The DNA of the CDR3 is TGCGCCAGCATCCCGGGGGGGGGCACAGATACGCAGTATTTT. Translation gives CASIPGGGTDTQYF.

This clonotype was counted at least ten times. Here the CDR3 reads CASSLGPGVSYGYTF. The CDR3 DNA reads as TGTGCCAGCAGCTTGGGTCCGGGGGTTTCCTATGGCTACACCTTC. V gene TRBV5-6 combines with J gene TRBJ1-2; D possibly corresponds to TRBD1 (5 bases). The germline CDR1 and CDR2 sequences are SGHDT and YYEEEE. Trimming took off 0 bases at V and 4 bases at J, with 13 bases between the two ends. The CDR3 has 15 amino acids.

The table lists this clonotype with many counts. V usage is TRBV5-4 and J usage is TRBJ1-1; 10 bases match TRBD1. The germline gives CDR1 SGHNT, CDR2 YYREEE (reference sequence). The CDR3 has 13 residues. Trimming took 4 bases from V and 7 from J; bases not matched to a gene: 4. This chain's CDR3 is CASSGQGEVEAFF. CDR3 DNA: TGTGCCAGCAGCGGACAGGGGGAGGTTGAAGCTTTCTTT.

In regard to this clonotype: The junction and the germline gene differ at one end; a read error may be behind it. The rearrangement links TRBV20-1 to TRBJ2-3; 8 positions agree with TRBD2. This CDR3 is 18 amino acids long. Looked up from germline, CDR1 is DFQATT and CDR2 is SNEGSKA (reference sequence). CDR3 nucleotides: TGCTGTGCTAGAGTTTCCCGGGGGGGCAGAACTAGCACAGATACGCAGTATTTT. This gives the protein CCARVSRGGRTSTDTQYF.

This clonotype showed up many times. The gene calls are TRBV6-4 and TRBJ2-6, with unresolved D. From germline, CDR1 is MRHNA and CDR2 SNTAGT. This CDR3 is 15 amino acids long. V was shortened by 0 bases and J by 0 bases, with 3 bases between the two germline ends. The CDR3: CASSDSSSGANVLTF. The CDR3 bases are TGTGCCAGCAGTGACTCCAGCTCTGGGGCCAACGTCCTGACTTTC.

This clonotype was counted a few times. The V and J genes are TRBV4-3 and TRBJ2-5, with D uncertain. This CDR3 region has 14 residues. Trimming took off 0 bases at V and 4 bases at J, with 9 bases between the two ends. CDR1 is LGHNA, CDR2 YSLEER, per germline. CDR3 bases: TGCGCCAGCAGCCAAGATCATTTAGCAGAGACCCAGTACTTC. Translated: CASSQDHLAETQYF.

Note on this clonotype: One junction end disagrees with the germline gene, perhaps due to a read error. The chain combines TRBV20-1 with TRBJ2-1; D possibly matches TRBD1 or TRBD2 (5 bases each). Germline CDR1 and CDR2: DFQATT and SNEGSKA (reference sequence). The CDR3 length is 15 residues. For the CDR3, the DNA is TGCTGTGCTAGAGATGGACGGGGACCCTACAATGAGCAGTTCTTC. The encoded protein is CCARDGRGPYNEQFF.

Within the sample, this clonotype is medium-sized (0.01 to 0.1%). J is TRBJ2-1 and V is TRBV5-1; D not certain. V was cut by 0 bases and J by 0 bases, with 7 bases left in between. Germline values: CDR1 SGHRS, CDR2 YFSETQ. The CDR3 sequence is 15 residues long. CDR3 in DNA: TGCGCCAGCAGCTTGGCGGCTTCCTCCTACAATGAGCAGTTCTTC. Protein product: CASSLAASSYNEQFF.

This clonotype was seen ten or more times. This sequence joins TRBV6-1 and TRBJ2-1; 9 bases line up with TRBD1. Germline V CDR1 and CDR2: MNHNS, SASEGT. The CDR3 sequence is 14 residues long. Trimming cost V 7 bases and J 7 bases; bases outside gene matches: 8. In DNA, the CDR3 is TGTGCCAGCACCCCACCCGGGACAGGGAATGAGCAGTTCTTC. This codes for CASTPPGTGNEQFF.

Many counts were recorded for this clonotype. This rearrangement joins TRBV11-2 to TRBJ2-1, with 9 bases identical to TRBD1. The CDR3 runs 18 residues. The ends lost 0 bases at V and 7 bases at J; junction bases unmatched: 13. The germline gives CDR1 SGHAT, CDR2 FQNNGV. CDR3 amino acids: CASSLEPGTGFGVNEQFF. CDR3 coding DNA: TGTGCCAGCAGCTTAGAGCCGGGGACAGGGTTCGGCGTGAATGAGCAGTTCTTC.

This clonotype was seen repeatedly, ten times or more. The chain links TRBV7-2 to TRBJ2-5; tentative D call: TRBD2 (6 bases). Germline-derived CDR1 and CDR2 are SGHTA and FQGNSA. Deletions cut 6 bases from V and 2 bases from J, with 13 bases between. This CDR3 has 14 amino acids. CDR3 coding DNA: TGTGCCAGCAGGACCGGGACTGTACAAGAGACCCAGTACTTC. Its protein is CASRTGTVQETQYF.

In its sample, this clonotype was seen many times. The chain carries TRBV7-2 and TRBJ2-3; TRBD1 matches 7 bases. The germline CDR1 and CDR2 sequences are SGHTA and FQGNSA. Trimming cost V 5 bases and J 2 bases; bases outside gene matches: 4. The CDR3 extends over 14 amino acids. CDR3 protein: CASSRGQFTDTQYF. DNA for the CDR3: TGTGCCAGCAGCAGGGGACAGTTCACAGATACGCAGTATTTT.

The sample holds many counts of this clonotype. This chain links TRBV6-5 with TRBJ1-1, with D possibly TRBD1 on 6 matching bases. Trimming took off 5 bases at V and 5 bases at J, with 9 bases between the two ends. Germline assignment: CDR1 MNHEY and CDR2 SVGAGI. CDR3 length: 12 amino acids. CDR3 loop: CASSNRATEAFF. CDR3 DNA sequence: TGTGCCAGCAGTAACAGGGCGACTGAAGCTTTCTTT.

This clonotype was counted a single time. This clone may be a read error of a much larger clone one base away. This chain joins TRBV27 and TRBJ2-1, with no clear D. The CDR3 extends over 13 amino acids. Germline V gives CDR1 MNHEY, CDR2 SMNVEV (reference sequence). CDR3 DNA sequence: TGTGCCAGCAGTCCAAGACGGTACAGTGAGAAGTTCTTC. Its translation: CASSPRRYSEKFF.

In its sample, this clonotype was seen many times. This chain links TRBV20-1 with TRBJ1-6, with a weak D call TRBD1 (6 bases). The V gene lost 2 bases and the J gene lost 7 bases, with 18 bases spanning the gap. The germline V gene has CDR1 DFQATT and CDR2 SNEGSKA (reference sequence). CDR3 length: 16 residues. CDR3 residues: CSARRKFGTRNSPLHF. The CDR3 coding sequence is TGCAGTGCTAGACGTAAATTCGGGACACGGAATTCACCCCTCCACTTT.